This TCR beta chain was identified in a study of T cells expressing NK-cell markers. Germline assignment: CDR1 MNHEY and CDR2 SVGEGT. The CDR3 is made up of 17 amino acids. One entry per CDR3 protein, without DNA, is what TCRdb gives after re-calling the 5' RACE reads. This listing includes about 440,000 distinct CDR3 sequences. The chain is built from TRBV6-2 or TRBV6-3 and TRBJ1-3. This clonotype was sampled from a woman aged 18 to 69 in good health. What was sequenced was blood T cells: a sorted CD56 or NKG2C T cell subset, CD4+ or CD8+ T cells, or bulk PBMC T cells (not recorded which). This CDR3 is CASSYTPTGRSGNTIYF.